The 30 T cell receptor beta chains presented below share a single source sample, sequenced in a study of early T cells in non-severe SARS-CoV-2 infection. A single record per CDR3 protein comes from TCRdb applying MiXCR to the 5' RACE reads. The sample shows over 75,000 distinct CDR3 sequences, less than 15% of them seen only once. The sequenced material came from whole blood. These receptors originate from an adult who was a healthcare worker with PCR-confirmed SARS-CoV-2 infection or an uninfected control (not recorded which).

The chain joins TRBV9 to TRBJ2-5; D gene unclear. Germline V CDR1 and CDR2: SGDLS, YYNGEE. V dropped 0 bases and J dropped 5 bases, with 11 bases sitting between them. The CDR3 contains 14 residues. The CDR3 loop is CASSVDGRLETQYF. DNA of the CDR3: TGTGCCAGCAGCGTAGATGGACGATTGGAGACCCAGTACTTC.

Ten or more counts support this clonotype. The CDR3 sequence is CASRGSGANVLTF. The CDR3 DNA reads as TGCGCCAGCAGGGGTTCTGGGGCCAACGTCCTGACTTTC. The chain combines TRBV10-2 with TRBJ2-6, with D unclear. The ends were cut back, 6 bases at V and 1 base at J, with 4 bases in the middle. The germline gives CDR1 WSHSY, CDR2 SAAADI. The CDR3 loop spans 13 amino acids.

The V and J genes are TRBV10-3 and TRBJ2-7, with TRBD2 matching 9 bases. The germline V gene encodes CDR1 ENHRY and CDR2 SYGVKD. Trimming cost V 8 bases and J 2 bases; bases outside gene matches: 7. This CDR3 spans 14 amino acids. This chain's CDR3 is CAIAAAGGPYEQYF. CDR3 in DNA: TGTGCCATCGCTGCAGCGGGGGGCCCCTACGAGCAGTACTTC.

The CDR3 sequence is CASTPLGGKGNTEAFF. DNA of the CDR3: TGTGCCAGCACCCCCTTGGGGGGCAAGGGGAACACTGAAGCTTTCTTT. This chain uses TRBV11-2 with TRBJ1-1; tentatively, D is TRBD1 (6 bases). Germline V CDR1 and CDR2: SGHAT, FQNNGV. The length of the CDR3 is 16 residues. With 7 bases removed from V and 1 base from J, the gap between germline ends came to 19 bases.

V usage is TRBV4-2 and J usage is TRBJ2-1; D possibly corresponds to TRBD2 (6 bases). Trimming cost V 4 bases and J 2 bases, with 12 bases left between them. This CDR3 has 15 residues. Per germline, CDR1 LGHNA and CDR2 YNFKEQ. Written as DNA, the CDR3 is TGTGCCAGCAGCCCCGGACTAAAAACCTACAATGAGCAGTTCTTC. Residues: CASSPGLKTYNEQFF.

The table lists this clonotype with a few counts. V is TRBV5-5 and J is TRBJ1-6, with D possibly TRBD1 on 5 matching bases. The CDR3 length is 15 residues. The germline V and J ends were trimmed by 4 bases and 8 bases, with 16 bases remaining between them. Germline lookup yields CDR1 SGHKS and CDR2 YYEKEE (reference sequence). CDR3 coding DNA: TGTGCCAGCAGCCGTCGGGACTACATTGATTCACCCCTCCACTTT. Translating gives CASSRRDYIDSPLHF.

This clonotype occurred a few times. This sequence joins TRBV9 and TRBJ2-5; 16 nucleotides agree with TRBD2. V lost 4 bases and J lost 5; bases outside the gene matches: 5. There are 16 residues in the CDR3. Germline loops: CDR1 SGDLS, CDR2 YYNGEE. The CDR3 DNA follows: TGTGCCAGCAGCCTCGGGACTAGCGGGGGGGCCGAGACCCAGTACTTC. This codes for CASSLGTSGGAETQYF.

The chain couples TRBV24-1 to TRBJ2-3; perhaps D is TRBD1 or TRBD2 (5 bases each). Trimming shortened V by 4 bases and J by 2 bases, and 15 bases separated the two germline ends. Per germline, CDR1 KGHDR and CDR2 SFDVKD. This CDR3 is built from 16 residues. This CDR3 reads CATSEPGTATTDTQYF. The CDR3 DNA reads TGTGCCACCAGTGAGCCCGGGACCGCCACCACAGATACGCAGTATTTT.

Regarding this clonotype: A read error may be the cause here, since a much bigger clone is one base away. The chain uses TRBV12-3 or TRBV12-4 and TRBJ1-1; 9 bases agree with TRBD1. This CDR3 comprises 12 residues. V lost 4 bases, J lost 12 bases, and 6 bases stayed unmatched. CDR3 nucleotide sequence: TGTGCCAGCAGTTCCCTGACAGGGGGGACTTTCTTT. This codes for CASSSLTGGTFF.

This clonotype occurred many times. The V gene is TRBV2, the J gene TRBJ2-3, with 9 bases aligning to TRBD2. Trimming cost V 6 bases and J 2 bases; bases outside gene matches: 0. The CDR3 runs 13 residues. Germline CDR1 SNHLY, CDR2 FYNNEI. The CDR3 nucleotides are TGTGCCAGCAGGGGACTAGCCACAGATACGCAGTATTTT. Amino acid sequence: CASRGLATDTQYF.

The V gene is TRBV28, the J gene TRBJ2-3; D unclear. Per germline, CDR1 MDHEN and CDR2 SYDVKM. The CDR3 contains 16 residues. Trimming took off 5 bases at V and 0 bases at J, with 15 bases between the two ends. CDR3: CASSPSLLLSTDTQYF. CDR3 in DNA: TGTGCCAGCAGTCCCTCTCTACTATTAAGCACAGATACGCAGTATTTT.

There are a few counts of this clonotype. V and J are TRBV5-1 and TRBJ2-2, with D tentatively TRBD1 (6 bases). This CDR3 has 15 amino acids. Trimming removed 2 bases from V and 4 bases from J, with 12 bases in between. Germline-derived CDR1 and CDR2 are SGHRS and YFSETQ. The CDR3 reads CASSLAAGVTGELFF. The CDR3 nucleotides read TGCGCCAGCAGCTTAGCTGCAGGGGTCACCGGGGAGCTGTTTTTT.

This clonotype has at least ten counts. The gene calls are TRBV3-1 and TRBJ2-3; D not certain. The ends were cut back, 3 bases at V and 7 bases at J, with 8 bases in the middle. This CDR3 is built from 12 residues. Germline CDR1 reads LGHDT; CDR2 reads YNNKEL (reference sequence). The CDR3 DNA sequence: TGTGCCAGCAGCCATAGAACTAATACGCAGTATTTT. The encoded protein is CASSHRTNTQYF.

The V call is TRBV29-1, the J call TRBJ2-2; D unclear. The CDR3 is 12 amino acids. CDR1 SQVTM and CDR2 ANQGSEA come from the germline V gene. The ends were cut back, 6 bases at V and 5 bases at J, with 10 bases in the middle. CDR3 nucleotide sequence: TGCAGCGTCGAGCTGGGGACCGGGGAGCTGTTTTTT. Its translation: CSVELGTGELFF.

This clonotype was recorded a few times. This chain uses TRBV12-3 or TRBV12-4 with TRBJ2-1; 10 bases fit TRBD2. V lost 7 bases, J lost 8 bases, and 26 bases stayed unmatched. CDR3 length equals 20 residues. The CDR3 DNA reads TGTGCCAGCACCGACCCAGCCCCAGGACTAGCGGAACGACCTTTGCATGAGCAGTTCTTC. It codes for CASTDPAPGLAERPLHEQFF.

The chain employs TRBV7-8 and TRBJ1-5; TRBD1 might be the D (6 bases). The V end lost 3 bases, the J end lost 1 base, and 22 bases lay between the germline ends. Germline assignment: CDR1 SGHVS and CDR2 FQNEAQ. The CDR3 is 19 amino acids. The CDR3 protein is CASSFQLGGRGTSNQPQHF. DNA for the CDR3: TGTGCCAGCAGCTTCCAACTTGGGGGTAGGGGGACAAGCAATCAGCCCCAGCATTTT.

About this clonotype: A much larger clonotype is one base distant, so this may be a read error. The chain carries TRBV7-9 and TRBJ2-2, with 7 bases aligning to TRBD2. The CDR3 sequence is 11 residues long. Per germline, CDR1 SEHNR and CDR2 FQNEAQ (reference sequence). The CDR3 sequence is CASSPSGKLFF. The CDR3 DNA sequence: TGTGCCAGCAGCCCGAGCGGGAAGCTGTTTTTT.

The V and J genes are TRBV11-2 and TRBJ2-2, with a tentative D call TRBD2 (7 bases). Looked up from germline, CDR1 is SGHAT and CDR2 is FQNNGV. V was shortened by 6 bases and J by 6 bases, with 17 bases between the two germline ends. The CDR3 spans 15 residues. Here the CDR3 reads CASRYGGRLAGELFF. Here the CDR3 DNA reads TGTGCCAGCAGATACGGGGGGCGCCTGGCCGGGGAGCTGTTTTTT.

This clonotype came up many times. The genes are TRBV7-8 and TRBJ1-1, with D possibly TRBD1 on 5 matching bases. The germline V gene has CDR1 SGHVS and CDR2 FQNEAQ. This CDR3 comprises 13 residues. The germline V and J ends were trimmed by 3 bases and 7 bases, with 12 bases remaining between them. CDR3 in DNA: TGTGCCAGCAGCTTGGAATGGGACGGTGAAGCTTTCTTT. Its protein is CASSLEWDGEAFF.

Ten or more counts support this clonotype. The chain couples TRBV10-2 to TRBJ2-3, with D hard to call. The CDR3 covers 13 residues. In germline, CDR1 is WSHSY, CDR2 SAAADI. Trimming took off 5 bases at V and 0 bases at J, with 6 bases between the two ends. CDR3 nucleotide sequence: TGCGCCAGCAGTAGACCGAGCACAGATACGCAGTATTTT. This translates into CASSRPSTDTQYF.

This clonotype showed up just a few times. J is TRBJ2-1 and V is TRBV6-2 or TRBV6-3, with 9 bases fitting TRBD2. The trim removed 5 bases at V and 6 bases at J, leaving 11 bases unmatched. Germline lookup yields CDR1 MNHEY and CDR2 SVGEGT. CDR3 length equals 16 residues. In nucleotides, the CDR3 is TGTGCCAGCAGTCCCCTTACTCGCGGGGGGGCCAATGAGCAGTTCTTC. It codes for CASSPLTRGGANEQFF.

There are a few counts of this clonotype. The J gene is TRBJ2-3, the V gene TRBV12-3 or TRBV12-4, with D unclear. There are 14 residues in the CDR3. V was clipped by 2 bases and J by 1 base, with 7 bases between them. The CDR3 spells CASSLRWGTDTQYF. Here the CDR3 DNA reads TGTGCCAGCAGTTTACGGTGGGGCACAGATACGCAGTATTTT.

The count of this clonotype is one. The V and J genes are TRBV4-2 and TRBJ2-7; D gene ambiguous. Deletions cut 4 bases from V and 7 bases from J, with 11 bases between. Germline V CDR1 and CDR2: LGHNA, YNFKEQ. The CDR3 is 12 amino acids. The CDR3 DNA reads as TGTGCCAGCAGCCGAGGTGGGTTTGAGCAGTACTTC. Amino acids: CASSRGGFEQYF.

There are a few counts of this clonotype. The V gene is TRBV20-1, the J gene TRBJ2-2; D perhaps matches TRBD2 (5 bases). The CDR3 runs to 15 residues. In germline, CDR1 is DFQATT, CDR2 SNEGSKA (reference sequence). Trimming pared 2 bases from V and 1 base from J, leaving 11 bases between. Here the CDR3 DNA reads TGCAGTGCTAGACGAGCGGCCCAGAACACCGGGGAGCTGTTTTTT. Translation: CSARRAAQNTGELFF.

This clonotype has only a few counts. The chain is built from TRBV20-1 and TRBJ1-2; possibly TRBD1 for D (6 bases). The V end was cut by 5 bases, the J end by 4 bases, with 14 bases between. This CDR3 has 13 amino acids. The germline CDR1 and CDR2 sequences are DFQATT and SNEGSKA (reference sequence). CDR3 nucleotides: TGCAGTGCTGACCGAACAGGGTTCTATGGCTACACCTTC. This codes for CSADRTGFYGYTF.

This sequence joins TRBV12-3 or TRBV12-4 and TRBJ2-7; TRBD1 aligns across 10 bases. V dropped 6 bases and J dropped 2; count of bases not matched to a gene: 4. The CDR3 totals 14 residues. The DNA of the CDR3 is TGTGCCAGCAGACCGACAGGGGGCACCTACGAGCAGTACTTC. Residues: CASRPTGGTYEQYF.

This clonotype was seen many times. The chain is built from TRBV18 and TRBJ2-7; perhaps TRBD2 as D (6 bases). Trimming removed 3 bases at V and 7 bases at J, with 16 bases between. CDR1 and CDR2 (germline): KGHSH, LQKENI. The CDR3 runs to 14 residues. The CDR3 reads CASSPIAGTGEQYF. CDR3 sequence (DNA): TGTGCCAGCTCACCGATCGCGGGGACTGGAGAGCAGTACTTC. The variable domain in full, with the rest retrieved from reference TRBV18 and TRBJ2-7, is NAGVMQNPRHLVRRRGQEARLRCSPMKGHSHVYWYRQLPEEGLKFMVYLQKENIIDESGMPKERFSAEFPKEGPSILRIQQVVRGDSAAYFCASSPIAGTGEQYFGPGTRLTVT.

This chain connects TRBV7-9 to TRBJ2-1, with TRBD2 matching 8 bases. CDR1 and CDR2 from the germline V gene are SEHNR and FQNEAQ (reference sequence). Trimming took 5 bases from V and 4 from J; bases not matched to a gene: 7. This CDR3 has 15 amino acids. CDR3: CASSLLGGGYNEQFF. The CDR3 DNA reads TGTGCCAGCAGCCTTCTTGGCGGGGGGTACAATGAGCAGTTCTTC.

The chain joins TRBV28 to TRBJ1-4; D is unresolved. CDR3 size: 11 residues. Germline CDR1 is MDHEN and CDR2 is SYDVKM. The V and J ends lost 2 bases and 11 bases respectively, with 6 bases between them. The CDR3, as DNA: TGTGCCAGCAGTTTAGGCTCTAAACTGTTTTTT. Encoded protein: CASSLGSKLFF.

Many counts were recorded for this clonotype. The chain carries TRBV12-3 or TRBV12-4 and TRBJ2-7; 7 bases are a match to TRBD1. Trimming removed 11 bases from V and 1 base from J; junction bases left unmatched: 11. CDR3 length: 14 residues. The CDR3 region is CACRDSYNSYEQYF. The DNA of the CDR3 is TGTGCCTGCCGGGACAGCTATAATTCCTACGAGCAGTACTTC.